This entry lists 15 T cell receptor beta chains sequenced from one sample in a study of blood T cell repertoires in COVID-19. TCRdb keeps only in-frame clones here, not all; method: immunoSEQ multiplex PCR. The data hold around 320,000 clones, with 90% observed a single time. The sequenced material came from PBMCs or T cells enriched from blood (not recorded which). The source of these receptors is a woman aged 25 to 39 who had been exposed to COVID-19.

The chain employs TRBV5-6 and TRBJ1-1; TRBD1 agrees at 7 bases. CDR3 length equals 16 residues. V dropped 4 bases and J dropped 1; count of bases not matched to a gene: 10. Germline CDR1 SGHDT, CDR2 YYEEEE. CDR3 bases: TGTGCCAGCAGCCCGCCCCCCGGGACAGCGAACACTGAAGCTTTCTTT. Amino acid sequence: CASSPPPGTANTEAFF.

The V call is TRBV4-1, the J call TRBJ2-7; tentatively, D is TRBD1 (5 bases). The CDR3 sequence is 14 residues long. Trimming cost V 4 bases and J 2 bases, with 12 bases left between them. In germline, CDR1 is MGHRA, CDR2 YSYEKL. CDR3 bases: TGCGCCAGCAGCCCGCAGGGTGGGGCCTACGAGCAGTACTTC. It codes for CASSPQGGAYEQYF.

The rearrangement uses TRBV19 and TRBJ2-7; the match to TRBD1 covers 7 bases. V lost 7 bases, J lost 6 bases, and 9 bases stayed unmatched. This CDR3 region has 13 residues. Germline CDR1 reads LNHDA; CDR2 reads SQIVND (reference sequence). This CDR3 reads CASTDRELGEQYF. The CDR3 nucleotides are TGTGCCAGTACCGACAGGGAACTTGGCGAGCAGTACTTC.

On this clone: The identical CDR3 is also encoded by other nucleotide sequences in the sample. The chain carries TRBV5-1 and TRBJ1-1; D is possibly TRBD1 (5 bases). With 4 bases removed from V and 1 base from J, the gap between germline ends came to 11 bases. From germline, CDR1 is SGHRS and CDR2 YFSETQ. The CDR3 loop spans 14 amino acids. The CDR3 is CASSPGHRNTEAFF. CDR3 DNA: TGCGCCAGCAGCCCAGGACACAGGAACACTGAAGCTTTCTTT.

The rearrangement links TRBV9 to TRBJ1-6; D gene unclear. CDR3 length: 15 residues. In germline, CDR1 is SGDLS, CDR2 YYNGEE. Deletions cut 3 bases from V and 7 bases from J, with 14 bases between. Here the CDR3 reads CASSAYSRSNSPLHF. CDR3 sequence (DNA): TGTGCCAGCAGCGCCTATTCGAGATCGAATTCACCCCTCCACTTT. The whole variable domain, filled in from reference TRBV9 and TRBJ1-6, reads DSGVTQTPKHLITATGQRVTLRCSPRSGDLSVYWYQQSLDQGLQFLIQYYNGEERAKGNILERFSAQQFPDLHSELNLSSLELGDSALYFCASSAYSRSNSPLHFGNGTRLTVT.

This clone occurred once. The J gene is TRBJ2-7, the V gene TRBV30, with 10 bases matching TRBD1. CDR1 is GTSNPN and CDR2 is SVGIG in the germline V gene (reference sequence). The J segment lost 6 bases and the V segment lost 0 bases, leaving 2 bases of the junction unmatched. The CDR3 contains 13 residues. The CDR3 sequence: CAWSVGTGAEQYF. The CDR3 region has the DNA TGTGCCTGGAGTGTAGGGACAGGGGCCGAGCAGTACTTC.

CDR3 loop: CASSLFATGGHGYTF. The CDR3 DNA reads TGTGCCAGCAGCTTATTCGCGACAGGGGGCCATGGCTACACCTTC. The V call is TRBV7-2, the J call TRBJ1-2, with 10 bases aligning to TRBD1. CDR1 is SGHTA and CDR2 is FQGNSA in the germline V gene. The CDR3 covers 15 residues. V trimming: 2 bases; J trimming: 6 bases; junction bases outside the gene matches: 6. Together with reference TRBV7-2 and TRBJ1-2, the CDR3 gives the full variable domain: GAGVSQSPSNKVTEKGKDVELRCDPISGHTALYWYRQSLGQGLEFLIYFQGNSAPDKSGLPSDRFSAERTGGSVSTLTIQRTQQEDSAVYLCASSLFATGGHGYTFGSGTRLTVV.

The chain has TRBV5-4 and TRBJ2-3; 15 bases are a match to TRBD2. J lost 6 bases, V lost 4 bases, and 6 bases had no gene match. Germline CDR1 SGHNT, CDR2 YYREEE (reference sequence). The CDR3 is 16 amino acids. This chain's CDR3 is CASSPRTSGRADTQYF. The CDR3 DNA sequence: TGTGCCAGCAGCCCCAGGACTAGCGGGAGGGCTGATACGCAGTATTTT.

The chain has TRBV7-2 and TRBJ1-5; unclear D gene. V was clipped by 2 bases and J by 3 bases, with 5 bases between them. The CDR3 has 13 residues. Germline loops: CDR1 SGHTA, CDR2 FQGNSA. The CDR3 reads CASSLQYNQPQHF. The CDR3 nucleotides read TGTGCCAGCAGCTTACAGTACAATCAGCCCCAGCATTTT.

The V call is TRBV27, the J call TRBJ1-6; D is possibly TRBD1 (6 bases). Germline V gene sequence: CDR1 MNHEY, CDR2 SMNVEV (reference sequence). The CDR3 is 18 residues long. V lost 5 bases and J 4 bases, leaving 21 bases between the germline ends. In DNA, the CDR3 is TGTGCCAGCAGTAAACAGGGTTTGGGGACCTCTTATAATTCACCCCTCCACTTT. This codes for CASSKQGLGTSYNSPLHF.

This sequence joins TRBV29-1 and TRBJ2-4; D uncertain. V lost 1 base, J lost 3 bases, and 4 bases lay in between. Germline CDR1 SQVTM, CDR2 ANQGSEA. The CDR3 is made up of 12 amino acids. The CDR3 coding sequence is TGCAGCGTTGAAGTCAGCAAAAACATTCAGTACTTC. Translating it yields CSVEVSKNIQYF.

This rearrangement joins TRBV11-2 to TRBJ1-1, with 10 bases aligning to TRBD1. This CDR3 contains 15 residues. Germline CDR1 reads SGHAT; CDR2 reads FQNNGV. Trimming took 5 bases from V and 0 from J; bases not matched to a gene: 3. The DNA for the CDR3 is TGTGCCAGCAGCAGGGGACAGGGGATGAACACTGAAGCTTTCTTT. As protein: CASSRGQGMNTEAFF.

The rearrangement links TRBV27 to TRBJ1-1; D uncertain. The germline V and J ends were trimmed by 10 bases and 8 bases, with 14 bases remaining between them. The germline V gene has CDR1 MNHEY and CDR2 SMNVEV (reference sequence). CDR3 length: 11 amino acids. For the CDR3, the DNA is TGTGCCACCGCCGGTAGAGCCGAAGCTTTCTTT. This encodes CATAGRAEAFF.

The gene calls are TRBV19 and TRBJ2-1; 9 positions agree with TRBD2. This CDR3 is built from 17 residues. Germline CDR1 is LNHDA and CDR2 is SQIVND (reference sequence). The V gene end was trimmed by 4 bases and the J gene end by 0 bases; junction bases not matched to a gene: 7. This chain's CDR3 is CASSTQSGLASYNEQFF. For the CDR3, the DNA is TGTGCCAGTAGTACCCAATCGGGACTAGCCTCCTACAATGAGCAGTTCTTC.

This chain joins TRBV7-3 and TRBJ1-1, with no clear D. The length of the CDR3 is 14 residues. V dropped 2 bases and J dropped 0 bases, with 7 bases sitting between them. Germline lookup yields CDR1 SGHTA and CDR2 FQGTGA. The CDR3 region is CASSLGSLNTEAFF. DNA of the CDR3: TGTGCCAGCAGCTTAGGGAGCTTGAACACTGAAGCTTTCTTT. Combining the CDR3 with reference TRBV7-3 and TRBJ1-1 gives the whole variable domain GAGVSQTPSNKVTEKGKYVELRCDPISGHTALYWYRQSLGQGPEFLIYFQGTGAADDSGLPNDRFFAVRPEGSVSTLKIQRTERGDSAVYLCASSLGSLNTEAFFGQGTRLTVV.